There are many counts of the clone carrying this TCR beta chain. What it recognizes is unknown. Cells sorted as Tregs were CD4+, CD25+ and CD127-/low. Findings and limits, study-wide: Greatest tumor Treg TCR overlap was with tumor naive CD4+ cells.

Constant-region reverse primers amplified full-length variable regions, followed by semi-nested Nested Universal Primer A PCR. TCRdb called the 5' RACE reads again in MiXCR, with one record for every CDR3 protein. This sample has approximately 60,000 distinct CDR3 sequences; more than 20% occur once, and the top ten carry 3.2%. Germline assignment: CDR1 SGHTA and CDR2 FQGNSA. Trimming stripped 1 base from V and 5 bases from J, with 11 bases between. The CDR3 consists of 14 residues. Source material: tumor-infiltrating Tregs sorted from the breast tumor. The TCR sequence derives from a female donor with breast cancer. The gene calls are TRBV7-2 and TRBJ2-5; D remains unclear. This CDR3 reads CASSLGPDRETQYF. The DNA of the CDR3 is TGTGCCAGCAGCTTAGGGCCAGATAGGGAGACCCAGTACTTC.